This TCR beta chain was obtained from a study of cytomegalovirus exposure and HLA in healthy donors. General observations from the study: Follow-up analysis later connected one missense variant in DCLRE1C with trimming of TCR beta V- and J-genes. The number of N-insertions in an Asian-associated ancestry cluster was reportedly below the roughly 700-donor mean in a later analysis. Most subjects had HLA-A and HLA-B alleles reportedly predicted accurately by TCR beta sequences.

PCR used 60 Vbeta primers and 13 Jbeta primers. Clones were read by immunoSEQ multiplex PCR, and TCRdb kept only the in-frame ones, dropping some. The sample lists more than 90,000 clones; 75% were seen once. Concerning this clone: Its antigen is not identified.

The sequence was collected from a man between 45 and 60 years old in good health and CMV-seronegative. The sample taken for sequencing was PBMCs.

The CDR3 spells CASSSKPGGNEQYF. The CDR3 DNA sequence: TGTGCCAGCAGCTCGAAGCCCGGGGGAAACGAGCAGTACTTC. The gene calls are TRBV7-9 and TRBJ2-7, with D possibly TRBD2 on 6 matching bases. Germline CDR1 reads SEHNR; CDR2 reads FQNEAQ (reference sequence). The CDR3 totals 14 residues. Trimming took off 4 bases at V and 5 bases at J, with 15 bases between the two ends.